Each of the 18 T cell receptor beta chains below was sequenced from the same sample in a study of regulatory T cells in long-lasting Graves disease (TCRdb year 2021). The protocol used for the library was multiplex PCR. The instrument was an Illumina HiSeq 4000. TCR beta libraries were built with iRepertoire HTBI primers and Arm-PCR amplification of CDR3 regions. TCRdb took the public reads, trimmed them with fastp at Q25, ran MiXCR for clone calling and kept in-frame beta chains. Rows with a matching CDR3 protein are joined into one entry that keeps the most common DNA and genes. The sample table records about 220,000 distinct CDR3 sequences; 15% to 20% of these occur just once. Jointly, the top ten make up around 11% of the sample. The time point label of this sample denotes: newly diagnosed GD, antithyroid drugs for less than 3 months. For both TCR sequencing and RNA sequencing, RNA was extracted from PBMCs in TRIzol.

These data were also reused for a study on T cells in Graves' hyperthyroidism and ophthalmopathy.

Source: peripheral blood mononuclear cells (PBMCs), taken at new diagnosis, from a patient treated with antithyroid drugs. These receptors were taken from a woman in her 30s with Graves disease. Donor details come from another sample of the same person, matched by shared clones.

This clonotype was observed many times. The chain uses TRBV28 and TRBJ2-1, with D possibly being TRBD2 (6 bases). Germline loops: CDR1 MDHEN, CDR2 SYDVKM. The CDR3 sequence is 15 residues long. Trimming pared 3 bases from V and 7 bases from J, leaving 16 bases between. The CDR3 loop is CASSFGRARGNEQFF. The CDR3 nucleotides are TGTGCCAGCAGTTTCGGGCGGGCCCGGGGGAATGAGCAGTTCTTC.

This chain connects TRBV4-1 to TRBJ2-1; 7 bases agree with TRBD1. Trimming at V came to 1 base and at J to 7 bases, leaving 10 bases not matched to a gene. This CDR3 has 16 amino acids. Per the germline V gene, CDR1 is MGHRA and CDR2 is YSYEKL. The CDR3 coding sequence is TGCGCCAGCAGCCAAGTCGGAAAGGGGGCCGGGAATGAGCAGTTCTTC. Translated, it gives CASSQVGKGAGNEQFF.

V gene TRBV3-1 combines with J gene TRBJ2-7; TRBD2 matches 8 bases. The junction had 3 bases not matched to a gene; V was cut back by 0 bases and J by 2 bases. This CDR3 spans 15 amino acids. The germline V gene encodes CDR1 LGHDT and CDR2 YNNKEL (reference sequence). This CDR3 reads CASSQDLSGTYEQYF. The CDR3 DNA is TGTGCCAGCAGCCAAGATCTTAGCGGGACCTACGAGCAGTACTTC.

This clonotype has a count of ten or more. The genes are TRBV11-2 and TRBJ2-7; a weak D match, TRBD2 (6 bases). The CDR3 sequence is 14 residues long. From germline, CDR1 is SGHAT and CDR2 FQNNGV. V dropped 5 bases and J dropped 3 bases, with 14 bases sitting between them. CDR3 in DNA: TGTGCCAGCAGCGTAACCGGGACTCTCTACGAGCAGTACTTC. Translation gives CASSVTGTLYEQYF.

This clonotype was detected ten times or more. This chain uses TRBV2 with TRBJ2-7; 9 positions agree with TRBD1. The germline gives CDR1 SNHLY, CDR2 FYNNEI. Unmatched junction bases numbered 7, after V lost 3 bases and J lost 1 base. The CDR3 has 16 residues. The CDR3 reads CASSEATGGASYEQYF. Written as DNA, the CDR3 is TGTGCCAGCAGTGAGGCCACAGGGGGCGCTTCCTACGAGCAGTACTTC.

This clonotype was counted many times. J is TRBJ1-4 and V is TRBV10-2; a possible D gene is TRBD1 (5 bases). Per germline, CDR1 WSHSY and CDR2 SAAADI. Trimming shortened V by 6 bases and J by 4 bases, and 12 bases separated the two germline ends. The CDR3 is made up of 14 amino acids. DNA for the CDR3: TGCGCCAGCAGGGAGACAGACTTTAATGAAAAACTGTTTTTT. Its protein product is CASRETDFNEKLFF.

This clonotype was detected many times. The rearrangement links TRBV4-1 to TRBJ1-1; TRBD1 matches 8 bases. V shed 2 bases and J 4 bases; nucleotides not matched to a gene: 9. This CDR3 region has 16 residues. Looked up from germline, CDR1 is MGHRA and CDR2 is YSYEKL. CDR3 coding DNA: TGCGCCAGCAGCCAAATCGGGCAGGGGGCTGGCACTGAAGCTTTCTTT. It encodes CASSQIGQGAGTEAFF.

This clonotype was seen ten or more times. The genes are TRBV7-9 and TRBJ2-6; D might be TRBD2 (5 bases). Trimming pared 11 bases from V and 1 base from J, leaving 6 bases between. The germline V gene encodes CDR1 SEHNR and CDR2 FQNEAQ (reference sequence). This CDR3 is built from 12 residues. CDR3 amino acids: CAGGSGANVLTF. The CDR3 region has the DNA TGTGCCGGAGGATCTGGGGCCAACGTCCTGACTTTC.

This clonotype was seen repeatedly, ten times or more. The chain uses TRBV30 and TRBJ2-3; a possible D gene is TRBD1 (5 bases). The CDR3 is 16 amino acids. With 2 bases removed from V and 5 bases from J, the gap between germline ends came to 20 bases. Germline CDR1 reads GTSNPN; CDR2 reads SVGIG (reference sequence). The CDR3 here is CAWSLLTPGPGDTQYF. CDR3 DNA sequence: TGTGCCTGGAGTTTACTGACCCCAGGGCCGGGAGATACGCAGTATTTT.

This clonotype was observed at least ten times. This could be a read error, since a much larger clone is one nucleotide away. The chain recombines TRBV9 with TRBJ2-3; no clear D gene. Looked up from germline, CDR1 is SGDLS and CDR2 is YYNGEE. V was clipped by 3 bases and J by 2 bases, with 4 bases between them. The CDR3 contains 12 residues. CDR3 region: CASSGDTDTQYF. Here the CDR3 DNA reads TGTGCCAGCAGCGGGGACACAGATACGCAGTATTTT.

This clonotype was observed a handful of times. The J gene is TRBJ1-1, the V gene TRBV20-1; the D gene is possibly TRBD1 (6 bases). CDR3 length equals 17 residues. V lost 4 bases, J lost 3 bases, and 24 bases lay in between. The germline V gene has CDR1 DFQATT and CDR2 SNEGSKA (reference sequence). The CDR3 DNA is TGCAGTGCTACAGGAAAAGGACAGAAAAACATGGACACTGAAGCTTTCTTT. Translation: CSATGKGQKNMDTEAFF.

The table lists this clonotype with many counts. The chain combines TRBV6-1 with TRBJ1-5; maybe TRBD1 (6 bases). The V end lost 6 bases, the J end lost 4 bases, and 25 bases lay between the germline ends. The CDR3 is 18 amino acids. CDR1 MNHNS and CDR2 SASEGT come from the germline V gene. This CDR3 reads CASRSLTGGRVLNQPQHF. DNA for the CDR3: TGTGCCAGCAGATCACTCACGGGGGGCAGGGTCCTGAATCAGCCCCAGCATTTT.

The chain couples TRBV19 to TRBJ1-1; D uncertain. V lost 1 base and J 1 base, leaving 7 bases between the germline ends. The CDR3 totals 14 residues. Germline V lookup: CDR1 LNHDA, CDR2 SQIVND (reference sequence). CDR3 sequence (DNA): TGTGCCAGTAGTATAGGACCCGGGAACACTGAAGCTTTCTTT. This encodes CASSIGPGNTEAFF. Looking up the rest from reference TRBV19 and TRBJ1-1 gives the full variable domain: DGGITQSPKYLFRKEGQNVTLSCEQNLNHDAMYWYRQDPGQGLRLIYYSQIVNDFQKGDIAEGYSVSREKKESFPLTVTSAQKNPTAFYLCASSIGPGNTEAFFGQGTRLTVV.

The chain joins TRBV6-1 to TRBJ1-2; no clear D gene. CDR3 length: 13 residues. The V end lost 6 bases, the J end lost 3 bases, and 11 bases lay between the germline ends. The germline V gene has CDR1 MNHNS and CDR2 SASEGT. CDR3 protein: CASRSDAHYGYTF. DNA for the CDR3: TGTGCCAGCAGGTCCGACGCACACTATGGCTACACCTTC.

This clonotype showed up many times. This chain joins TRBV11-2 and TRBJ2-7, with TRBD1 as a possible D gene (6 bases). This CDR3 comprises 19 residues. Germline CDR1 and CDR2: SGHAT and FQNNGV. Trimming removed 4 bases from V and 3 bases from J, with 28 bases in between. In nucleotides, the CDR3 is TGTGCCAGCAGCTCCTTGAGGGCCCGGGAAACAGGGTCGTACTACGAGCAGTACTTC. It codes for CASSSLRARETGSYYEQYF.

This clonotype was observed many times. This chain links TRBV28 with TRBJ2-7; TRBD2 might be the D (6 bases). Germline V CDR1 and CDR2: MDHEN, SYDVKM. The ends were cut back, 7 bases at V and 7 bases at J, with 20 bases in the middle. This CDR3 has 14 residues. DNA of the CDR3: TGTGCCAGCAACTTGGGACTCTCACGAGGGGAGCAGTACTTC. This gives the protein CASNLGLSRGEQYF.

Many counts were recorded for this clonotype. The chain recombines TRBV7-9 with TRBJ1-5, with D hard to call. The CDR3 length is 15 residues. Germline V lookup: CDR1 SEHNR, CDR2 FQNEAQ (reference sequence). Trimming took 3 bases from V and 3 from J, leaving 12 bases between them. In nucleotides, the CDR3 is TGTGCCAGCAGCTTCCACGGGCGGGACAATCAGCCCCAGCATTTT. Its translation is CASSFHGRDNQPQHF. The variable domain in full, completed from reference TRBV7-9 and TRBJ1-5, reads DTGVSQNPRHKITKRGQNVTFRCDPISEHNRLYWYRQTLGQGPEFLTYFQNEAQLEKSRLLSDRFSAERPKGSFSTLEIQRTEQGDSAMYLCASSFHGRDNQPQHFGDGTRLSIL.

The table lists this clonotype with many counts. The CDR3 DNA reads as TGTGCCAGCAGCCCCGGGCATAACTCCTATAATTCACCCCTCCACTTT. Translated, it gives CASSPGHNSYNSPLHF. The J gene is TRBJ1-6, the V gene TRBV9; no reliable D call. The CDR3 is 16 residues long. The germline CDR1 and CDR2 sequences are SGDLS and YYNGEE. V was cut by 4 bases and J by 0 bases, with 11 bases left in between.